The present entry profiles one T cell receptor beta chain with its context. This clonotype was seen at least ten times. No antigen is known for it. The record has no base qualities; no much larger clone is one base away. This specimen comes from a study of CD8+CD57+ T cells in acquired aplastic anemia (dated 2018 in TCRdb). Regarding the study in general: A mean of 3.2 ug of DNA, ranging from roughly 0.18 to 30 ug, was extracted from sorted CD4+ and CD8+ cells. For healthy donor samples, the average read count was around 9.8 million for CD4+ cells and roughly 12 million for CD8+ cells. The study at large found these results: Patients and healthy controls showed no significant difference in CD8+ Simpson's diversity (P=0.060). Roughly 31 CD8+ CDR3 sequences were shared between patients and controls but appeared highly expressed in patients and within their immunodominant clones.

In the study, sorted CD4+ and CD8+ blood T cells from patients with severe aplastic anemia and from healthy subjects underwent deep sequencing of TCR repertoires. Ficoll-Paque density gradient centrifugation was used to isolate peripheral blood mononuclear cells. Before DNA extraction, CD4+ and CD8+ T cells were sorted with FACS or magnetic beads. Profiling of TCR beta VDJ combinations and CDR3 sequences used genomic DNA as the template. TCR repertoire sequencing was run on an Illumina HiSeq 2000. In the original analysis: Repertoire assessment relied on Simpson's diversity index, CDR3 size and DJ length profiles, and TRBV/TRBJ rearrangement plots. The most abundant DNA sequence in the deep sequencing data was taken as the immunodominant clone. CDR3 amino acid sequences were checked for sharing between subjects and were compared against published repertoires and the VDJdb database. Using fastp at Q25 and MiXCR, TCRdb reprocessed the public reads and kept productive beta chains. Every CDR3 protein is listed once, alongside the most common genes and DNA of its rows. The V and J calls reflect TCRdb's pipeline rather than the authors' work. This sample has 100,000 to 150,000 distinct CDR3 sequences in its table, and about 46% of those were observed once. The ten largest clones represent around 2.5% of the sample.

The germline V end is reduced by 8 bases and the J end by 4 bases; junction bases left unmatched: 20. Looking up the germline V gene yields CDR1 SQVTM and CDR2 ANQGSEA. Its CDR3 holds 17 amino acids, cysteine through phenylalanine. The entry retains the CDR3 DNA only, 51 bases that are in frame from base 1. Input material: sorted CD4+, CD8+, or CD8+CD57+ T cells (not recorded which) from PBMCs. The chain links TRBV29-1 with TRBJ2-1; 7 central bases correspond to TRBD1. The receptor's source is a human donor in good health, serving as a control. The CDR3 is CSIPLGRGRVGYNEQFF. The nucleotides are TGCAGCATCCCGCTGGGAAGGGGGCGGGTTGGATACAATGAGCAGTTCTTC.